This TCR beta chain emerged from a study of blood T cell repertoires in COVID-19. Study-level information: COVID-19 samples, acute and convalescent, were from the United States, Italy and Spain. T cells, B-cell-depleted T cells, or PBMCs supplied cDNA or gDNA.

Authors' data handling: Reference gene primer amplification gave nucleated cell count estimates. The method was immunoSEQ multiplex PCR; TCRdb's version includes in-frame clones alone and lacks a portion of them. For V, J and clone size, that table is used; D and trimming come from the DNA. Among approximately 38,000 clones listed, 90% to 95% were seen once. This clone showed up just once. Germline lookup yields CDR1 MGHRA and CDR2 YSYEKL. V was clipped by 3 bases and J by 4 bases; unmatched bases: 10. This CDR3 is 19 amino acids long. The V call is TRBV4-1, the J call TRBJ2-3; the match to TRBD2 covers 16 bases. Sequencing was done on a sample of peripheral blood. The TCR originated in a human donor with active COVID-19. The donor label of this sample is uncertain. CDR3 nucleotide sequence: TGCGCCAGCAGCCAGCGAGGGACTAGCGGGGGGGCTTATCCAGATACGCAGTATTTT. Its translation is CASSQRGTSGGAYPDTQYF.